The source of this T cell receptor beta chain is a study of T-cell memory formation after mild COVID-19. About the research overall: For the most part, TCR clusters were specific to one donor.

Using its own MiXCR run on the 5' RACE reads, TCRdb lists one record per CDR3 protein. In the table there are under 600,000 distinct CDR3 sequences, less than 25% of which are singletons. Per the germline V gene, CDR1 is KGHSH and CDR2 is LQKENI. The CDR3 spans 17 residues. Trimming took off 2 bases at V and 2 bases at J, with 19 bases between the two ends. The sequence derives from an adult woman who had mild COVID-19 (a few samples of this study predate the infection). Cell type and time point are not known. The genes are TRBV18 and TRBJ2-7; D could derive from TRBD1 or TRBD2 (5 bases each). Sequencing input: PBMCs or a T cell subset sorted from them (not recorded which). CDR3 sequence reads: CASSPTPGQPSAYEQYF. CDR3 bases: TGTGCCAGCTCACCAACGCCGGGGCAACCCTCCGCCTACGAGCAGTACTTC. The whole variable domain, filled in from reference TRBV18 and TRBJ2-7, reads NAGVMQNPRHLVRRRGQEARLRCSPMKGHSHVYWYRQLPEEGLKFMVYLQKENIIDESGMPKERFSAEFPKEGPSILRIQQVVRGDSAAYFCASSPTPGQPSAYEQYFGPGTRLTVT.